The T cell receptor beta chain described here comes from a study of cytomegalovirus exposure and HLA in healthy donors. Comment on this clone: Its antigen is as yet unknown.

It was healthy bone marrow donors who served as donors. Germline assignment: CDR1 SQVTM and CDR2 ANQGSEA. There are 19 residues in the CDR3. The V and J ends lost 1 base and 1 base, in that order; junction bases with no gene match: 15. Study results and caveats: An observed cluster of highly shared sequence variants was recorded as a likely sequencing artifact.

Researchers ran the PCR with 60 Vbeta and 13 Jbeta primers. Generated by immunoSEQ multiplex PCR, the TCRdb table keeps only in-frame clones and is missing some. Of under 250,000 clones in the sample, around three quarters are singletons; the top ten hold about 1.9%. This TCR was sampled from a young man in good health and CMV-seronegative. The sequenced sample was PBMCs. The chain is built from TRBV29-1 and TRBJ2-5, with 10 bases lining up with TRBD2. The CDR3 region has the DNA TGCAGCGTTGAAGGGGGACTCCCACTAGCGGGAAGGTTCCAAGAGACCCAGTACTTC. As protein: CSVEGGLPLAGRFQETQYF.